Detailed here is one T cell receptor beta chain. The data belong to a study of shared clonotypes between healthy human individuals. The data were produced by immunoSEQ multiplex PCR, yet TCRdb's version contains in-frame clones alone and is incomplete. The data show roughly 500,000 clones, approximately 80% seen once. Germline V lookup: CDR1 LGHNA, CDR2 YSLEER. V lost 6 bases, J lost 2 bases, and 11 bases lay in between. The CDR3 extends over 14 amino acids. The genes are TRBV4-3 and TRBJ1-3; no definite D call. The source is a woman between 35 and 50 years old in good health. Some clones in this sample may be carry-over from other donors' samples. Sample: PBMCs. The CDR3, as DNA: TGCGCCAGCAGAGAGGGTACGGCTGGAAACACCATATATTTT. Translated, it gives CASREGTAGNTIYF.